Each of the 20 T cell receptor beta chains below was sequenced from the same sample in a study of neurological immune-mediated disorders. TCRdb called the 5' RACE reads again in MiXCR, with one record for every CDR3 protein. The sample gives about 62,000 distinct CDR3 sequences, 4% to 6% of which show up once; less than 3.5% is in the top ten. The specimen sequenced was PBMCs. Every receptor here comes from a woman between 45 and 60 years old with multiple sclerosis.

V gene TRBV12-3 or TRBV12-4 combines with J gene TRBJ1-4; maybe TRBD1 (5 bases). CDR3 length equals 11 residues. Trimming took off 5 bases at V and 7 bases at J, with 5 bases between the two ends. CDR3 coding DNA: TGTGCCAGCAGTACAGGTGAAAAACTGTTTTTT. Protein product: CASSTGEKLFF.

This clonotype was detected only a few times. This chain links TRBV7-2 with TRBJ2-1, with 10 bases fitting TRBD2. This CDR3 contains 15 residues. Germline assignment: CDR1 SGHTA and CDR2 FQGNSA. V lost 6 bases and J lost 9; bases outside the gene matches: 11. Written as DNA, the CDR3 is TGTGCCAGCAGTACCCAGGGTAGCGGGGGGACTGAGCAGTTCTTC. Protein product: CASSTQGSGGTEQFF.

This clonotype occurred many times. J is TRBJ1-2 and V is TRBV5-1, with 7 positions matching TRBD1. Germline lookup yields CDR1 SGHRS and CDR2 YFSETQ. J gave up 8 bases and V 4 bases, and 14 bases lay outside the gene matches. The CDR3 spans 15 residues. Here the CDR3 reads CASSQTGETGRGYTF. CDR3 nucleotide sequence: TGCGCCAGCAGCCAGACCGGTGAGACAGGGAGGGGCTACACCTTC.

This clonotype was seen only a few times. CDR3 region: CASSTKRNSPLHF. CDR3 nucleotide sequence: TGTGCCAGCAGCACCAAAAGAAATTCACCCCTCCACTTT. V and J are TRBV7-6 and TRBJ1-6; D is ambiguous. Trimming stripped 5 bases from V and 7 bases from J, with 9 bases between. The CDR3 runs 13 residues. In germline, CDR1 is SGHVS, CDR2 FNYEAQ.

This clonotype was counted many times. This sequence may be a read error, since a much larger clone differs from it by one base. The rearrangement uses TRBV20-1 and TRBJ2-3; tentative D call: TRBD2 (5 bases). CDR3 length: 14 residues. V was clipped by 6 bases and J by 0 bases, with 13 bases between them. Germline V lookup: CDR1 DFQATT, CDR2 SNEGSKA (reference sequence). CDR3 amino acids: CSAPKAESTDTQYF. Written as DNA, the CDR3 is TGCAGTGCACCAAAAGCGGAAAGCACAGATACGCAGTATTTT.

This clonotype was detected only a few times. This may come from a read error, since a much larger clone is one base off. The chain carries TRBV14 and TRBJ2-1; D perhaps matches TRBD1 (6 bases). Trimming cost V 4 bases and J 10 bases, with 8 bases left between them. CDR1 and CDR2 (germline): SGHDN, FVKESK. This CDR3 comprises 11 residues. CDR3 nucleotides: TGTGCCAGCAGCCTGGACAGAGAGCAGTTCTTC. Translation gives CASSLDREQFF.

At least ten counts were recorded for this clonotype. The chain is built from TRBV4-3 and TRBJ2-3, with TRBD2 as a possible D gene (7 bases). Germline CDR1 and CDR2: LGHNA and YSLEER. This CDR3 is built from 15 residues. V was trimmed by 3 bases and J by 1 base, leaving 11 bases between them. CDR3 nucleotide sequence: TGCGCCAGCAGCCAGGCCGGGGGGCGCACAGATACGCAGTATTTT. It codes for CASSQAGGRTDTQYF.

This clonotype was counted ten times or more. The V gene is TRBV6-6, the J gene TRBJ2-6; no definite D call. The germline gives CDR1 MNHNY, CDR2 SVGAGI (reference sequence). CDR3 size: 13 residues. The V end was cut by 0 bases, the J end by 3 bases, with 0 bases between. As DNA, the CDR3 is TGTGCCAGCAGTTACTCTGGGGCCAACGTCCTGACTTTC. As protein: CASSYSGANVLTF.

The table lists this clonotype with many counts. The chain couples TRBV10-3 to TRBJ2-1, with D possibly TRBD1 on 6 matching bases. V lost 1 base to trimming and J lost 0 bases, with 16 bases between them. Per the germline V gene, CDR1 is ENHRY and CDR2 is SYGVKD. CDR3 length: 18 residues. CDR3 residues: CAISEWITGSPSYNEQFF. The CDR3 DNA is TGTGCCATCAGTGAGTGGATAACAGGGAGCCCCTCCTACAATGAGCAGTTCTTC.

In this sample, this clonotype turned up many times. The CDR3 protein is CASSRQGIYGYTF. Here the CDR3 DNA reads TGTGCCAGCAGCCGACAGGGAATCTATGGCTACACCTTC. V and J are TRBV7-9 and TRBJ1-2; 7 bases map to TRBD1. Germline CDR1 and CDR2: SEHNR and FQNEAQ (reference sequence). Losses at the gene ends were 5 bases for V and 4 bases for J; bases not matched to a gene: 4. The length of the CDR3 is 13 residues.

In this sample, this clonotype turned up once. The V gene is TRBV20-1, the J gene TRBJ1-3; D gene uncertain. Trimming removed 0 bases at V and 9 bases at J, with 12 bases between. CDR1 and CDR2 from the germline V gene are DFQATT and SNEGSKA (reference sequence). This CDR3 contains 13 residues. CDR3 coding DNA: TGCAGTGCTAGAGATGGGCAGGTCGCCACCATATATTTT. Amino acids: CSARDGQVATIYF.

This clonotype was recorded a few times. The rearrangement uses TRBV4-2 and TRBJ1-2; no reliable D call. The CDR3 contains 12 residues. Trimming removed 0 bases at V and 8 bases at J, with 7 bases between. Per germline, CDR1 LGHNA and CDR2 YNFKEQ. As DNA, the CDR3 is TGTGCCAGCAGCCAAGAGAGGGAAGGCTACACCTTC. Protein: CASSQEREGYTF.

This clonotype was detected ten times or more. DNA of the CDR3: TGTGCCAGTAGATGGCGGGGGGCCATGGGAGATACGCAGTATTTT. Translated, it gives CASRWRGAMGDTQYF. The chain employs TRBV19 and TRBJ2-3; 8 bases map to TRBD2. Germline-derived CDR1 and CDR2 are LNHDA and SQIVND (reference sequence). This CDR3 comprises 15 residues. Trimming removed 6 bases from V and 5 bases from J; junction bases left unmatched: 10.

Concerning this clonotype: An end of the junction does not agree with germline; a read error may underlie this. The CDR3 reads CASSPDRDYTESFF. The CDR3 nucleotides are TGTGCCAGCAGCCCGGACAGAGATTACACTGAATCTTTCTTT. The rearrangement joins TRBV7-8 to TRBJ1-1, with D maybe TRBD1 (6 bases). CDR1 and CDR2 (germline): SGHVS, FQNEAQ. This CDR3 has 14 residues.

This chain uses TRBV11-2 with TRBJ2-5; D is undetermined. V gave up 3 bases and J gave up 1 base, with 6 bases separating them. The CDR3 loop spans 13 amino acids. Germline assignment: CDR1 SGHAT and CDR2 FQNNGV. The CDR3 coding sequence is TGTGCCAGCAGCTTGAGTTTCCAAGAGACCCAGTACTTC. Translated, it gives CASSLSFQETQYF.

This clonotype occurred many times. This chain links TRBV12-3 or TRBV12-4 with TRBJ1-2; D is uncertain. The V gene lost 4 bases and the J gene lost 3 bases, with 15 bases spanning the gap. The CDR3 has 15 amino acids. The CDR3 bases are TGTGCCAGCAGTTCGCAGGTTGGAGGAGACTATGGCTACACCTTC. Translating gives CASSSQVGGDYGYTF.

In this sample, this clonotype turned up many times. The rearrangement joins TRBV7-3 to TRBJ1-2, with a weak D call TRBD1 (6 bases). Germline CDR1 SGHTA, CDR2 FQGTGA. Trimming left V 3 bases short and J 4 bases short, with 12 bases between. This CDR3 contains 14 residues. The CDR3 region has the DNA TGTGCCAGCAGCTTGTCAAGAGGGGGCTATGGCTACACCTTC. This translates into CASSLSRGGYGYTF.

This clonotype was seen many times. The J gene is TRBJ2-7, the V gene TRBV21-1; the listed D gene, TRBD2, was not tested against the DNA. TRBV21-1 is a pseudogene locus. This CDR3 is built from 14 residues. The CDR3 reads CASSKGWRGGQQYV. CDR3 in DNA: TGTGCCAGCAGCAAAGGATGGCGGGGGGGCCAGCAGTACGTC.

This clonotype was counted ten times or more. The V call is TRBV29-1, the J call TRBJ2-7; TRBD2 agrees at 8 bases. J gave up 1 base and V 2 bases, and 16 bases lay outside the gene matches. Per germline, CDR1 SQVTM and CDR2 ANQGSEA. This CDR3 contains 18 residues. The CDR3, as DNA: TGCAGCGTTGAATTGGACATTTCAAAAGCGGGGGATTCCTACGAGCAGTACGTC. Amino acids: CSVELDISKAGDSYEQYV.

The table lists this clonotype with many counts. V and J are TRBV28 and TRBJ2-7; 11 bases agree with TRBD2. Germline loops: CDR1 MDHEN, CDR2 SYDVKM. The CDR3 runs to 15 residues. The trim removed 1 base at V and 7 bases at J, leaving 6 bases unmatched. CDR3 coding DNA: TGTGCCAGCAGTTTATCGGCTAGCGGGGGGTGGGAGCAGTACTTC. The encoded protein is CASSLSASGGWEQYF. Drawing the rest from reference TRBV28 and TRBJ2-7, the complete variable domain is DVKVTQSSRYLVKRTGEKVFLECVQDMDHENMFWYRQDPGLGLRLIYFSYDVKMKEKGDIPEGYSVSREKKERFSLILESASTNQTSMYLCASSLSASGGWEQYFGPGTRLTVT.